A selection of T cell receptor beta chains follows, all from one sample in a study of shared clonotypes between healthy human individuals. Produced via immunoSEQ multiplex PCR; TCRdb's table is partial and in-frame only. The sample includes approximately 620,000 clones, approximately 97% seen only once; the top ten take around 0.058%. Sample: naive CD4+ T cells sorted from blood. The receptor source for this set is a woman in her 30s in good health. Each CDR3 is given without its conserved first and last residue.

cdr3_length	v_call	cdr3_aa
11	TRBV6-5	ASSSPGKNGYT
11	TRBV28	ASTQGGTGELF
10	TRBV28	ASTAGTYEQY
11	TRBV7-8	ASSVQGNQPQH
9	TRBV7-6	ASSVGGEAF
8	TRBV7-9	ASSTAEAF
11	TRBV2	ASKKREIHEQY
12	TRBV5-4	ASSSWDRAHEQY
10	TRBV2	ASSADSYEQY
12	TRBV18	ASSLADAYNEQF
13	TRBV27	ASSTHGANQETQY
12	TRBV7-9	ASSLPQSSYEQY
13	TRBV6-5	ASSYSLGAEDTQY
12	TRBV10-3	AISGIQGTDTQY
13	TRBV28	ASSYPGQGYTEAF
12	TRBV28	ASSRGDRVDGYT
15	TRBV5-1	ASSVTGTSGTFNEQY
13	TRBV6-5	ASSRNREGRETQY
13	TRBV2	ASSLRLRAKNIQY
13	TRBV28	ASSLWGGDNYGYT
13	TRBV19	ASSIGPDVGYEQY
13	TRBV18	ASSPPWGFGEKLF
11	TRBV10-3	AIGSQASGEQY
13	TRBV4-1	ASSQNSLQHYEQY
14	TRBV6-5	ASSSQGGLNQETQY
13	TRBV2	ASSDMGAGTNEQY
13	TRBV6-5	ASRRGTGPNEKLF
11	TRBV1	TSSQSGIAEQY
14	TRBV19	ASMAARAPLNTEAF